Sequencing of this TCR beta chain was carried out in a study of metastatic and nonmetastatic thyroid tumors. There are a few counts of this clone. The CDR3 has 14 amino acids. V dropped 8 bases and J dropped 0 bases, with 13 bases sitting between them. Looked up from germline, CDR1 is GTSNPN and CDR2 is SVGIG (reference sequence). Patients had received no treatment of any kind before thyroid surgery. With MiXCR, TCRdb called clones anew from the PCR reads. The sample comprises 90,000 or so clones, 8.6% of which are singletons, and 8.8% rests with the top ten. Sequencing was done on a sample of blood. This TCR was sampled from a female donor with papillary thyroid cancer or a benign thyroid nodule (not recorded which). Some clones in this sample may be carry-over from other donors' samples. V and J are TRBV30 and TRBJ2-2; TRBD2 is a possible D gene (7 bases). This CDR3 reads CAGGGGANTGELFF. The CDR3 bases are TGTGCCGGAGGGGGGGGAGCGAACACCGGGGAGCTGTTTTTT.